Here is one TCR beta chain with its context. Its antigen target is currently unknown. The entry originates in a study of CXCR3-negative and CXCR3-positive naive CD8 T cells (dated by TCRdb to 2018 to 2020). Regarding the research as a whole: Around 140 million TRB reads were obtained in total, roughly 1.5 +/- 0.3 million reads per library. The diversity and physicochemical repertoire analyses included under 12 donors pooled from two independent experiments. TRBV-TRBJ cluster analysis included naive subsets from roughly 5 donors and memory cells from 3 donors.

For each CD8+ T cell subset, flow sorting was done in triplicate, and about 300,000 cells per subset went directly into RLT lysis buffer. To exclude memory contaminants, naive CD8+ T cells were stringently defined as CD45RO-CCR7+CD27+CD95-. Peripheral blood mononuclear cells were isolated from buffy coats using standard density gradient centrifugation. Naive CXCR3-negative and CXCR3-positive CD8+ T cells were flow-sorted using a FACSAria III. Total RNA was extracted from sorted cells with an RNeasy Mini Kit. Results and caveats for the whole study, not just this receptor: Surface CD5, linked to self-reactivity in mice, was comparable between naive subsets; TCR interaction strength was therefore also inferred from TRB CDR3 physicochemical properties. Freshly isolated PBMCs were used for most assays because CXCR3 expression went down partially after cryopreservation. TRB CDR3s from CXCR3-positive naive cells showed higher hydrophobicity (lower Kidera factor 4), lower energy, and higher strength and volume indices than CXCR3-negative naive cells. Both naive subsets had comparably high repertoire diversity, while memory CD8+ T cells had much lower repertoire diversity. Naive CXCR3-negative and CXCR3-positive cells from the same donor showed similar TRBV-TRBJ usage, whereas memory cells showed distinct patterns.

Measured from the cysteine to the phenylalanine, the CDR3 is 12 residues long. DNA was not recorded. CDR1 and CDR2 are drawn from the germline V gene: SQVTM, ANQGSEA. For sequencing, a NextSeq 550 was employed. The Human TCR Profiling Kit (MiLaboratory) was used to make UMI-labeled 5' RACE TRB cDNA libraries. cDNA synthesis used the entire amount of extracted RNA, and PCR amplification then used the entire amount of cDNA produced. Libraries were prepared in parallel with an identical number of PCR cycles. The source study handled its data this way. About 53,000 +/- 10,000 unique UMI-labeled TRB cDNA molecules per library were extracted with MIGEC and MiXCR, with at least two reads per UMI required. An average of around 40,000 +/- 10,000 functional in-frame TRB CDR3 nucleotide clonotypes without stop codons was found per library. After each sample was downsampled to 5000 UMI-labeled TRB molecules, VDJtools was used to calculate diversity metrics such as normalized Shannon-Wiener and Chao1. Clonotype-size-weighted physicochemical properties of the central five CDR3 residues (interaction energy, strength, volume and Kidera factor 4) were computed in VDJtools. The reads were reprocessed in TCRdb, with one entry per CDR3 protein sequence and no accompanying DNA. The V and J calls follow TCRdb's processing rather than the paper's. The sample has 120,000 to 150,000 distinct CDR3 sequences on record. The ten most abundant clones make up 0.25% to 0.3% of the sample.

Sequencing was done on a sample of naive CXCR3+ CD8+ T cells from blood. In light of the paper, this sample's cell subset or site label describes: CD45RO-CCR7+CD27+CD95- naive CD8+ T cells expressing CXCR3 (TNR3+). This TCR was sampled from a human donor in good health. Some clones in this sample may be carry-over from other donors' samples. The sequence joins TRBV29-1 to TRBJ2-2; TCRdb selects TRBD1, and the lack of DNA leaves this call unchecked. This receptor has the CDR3 CSAPGGTGELFF.